Below, 11 T cell receptor beta chains from the same sample are listed, as sequenced in a study of shared clonotypes between healthy human individuals. The data were produced by immunoSEQ multiplex PCR, yet TCRdb's version contains in-frame clones alone and is incomplete. Of fewer than 1.4 million clones in the sample, around 82% were seen once. The sample was memory CD4+ T cells from PBMCs. Subset here: CD45RA-negative fraction. The receptors come from a man younger than 30 in good health. Some clones in this sample may be carry-over from other donors' samples.

The chain joins TRBV19 to TRBJ1-2; no clear D gene. The ends were cut back, 11 bases at V and 7 bases at J, with 14 bases in the middle. This CDR3 comprises 11 residues. Germline loops: CDR1 LNHDA, CDR2 SQIVND (reference sequence). CDR3 in DNA: TGTGCCTCCGCGGGATCCCCTGGCTACACCTTC. As protein: CASAGSPGYTF.

The chain has TRBV7-9 and TRBJ2-1; D possibly corresponds to TRBD2 (6 bases). V was clipped by 5 bases and J by 4 bases, with 15 bases between them. Germline V CDR1 and CDR2: SEHNR, FQNEAQ (reference sequence). The CDR3 spans 15 residues. The CDR3 nucleotides read TGTGCCAGCAGCCCTGCGGGATGGGGGTACAATGAGCAGTTCTTC. Its protein is CASSPAGWGYNEQFF.

This clone was found once. V usage is TRBV5-5 and J usage is TRBJ2-3; 15 bases line up with TRBD2. The germline V gene has CDR1 SGHKS and CDR2 YYEKEE (reference sequence). The CDR3 consists of 18 residues. J gave up 1 base and V 7 bases, and 10 bases lay outside the gene matches. The DNA for the CDR3 is TGTGCCAGCCGCTCTGGACTAGCGGGAGGGCAGCGCACAGATACGCAGTATTTT. Translating it yields CASRSGLAGGQRTDTQYF.

In the case of this clone: In the same sample, other DNA sequences code for this CDR3. The CDR3 bases are TGCGCCAGCAGCTTGCTAGCGGGTAGTTCCTACGAGCAGTACTTC. Translating gives CASSLLAGSSYEQYF. The chain uses TRBV5-1 and TRBJ2-7, with 8 bases lining up with TRBD2. The CDR3 spans 15 residues. The J segment lost 1 base and the V segment lost 1 base, leaving 4 bases of the junction unmatched. The germline gives CDR1 SGHRS, CDR2 YFSETQ.

This clone was observed a few times. The chain recombines TRBV18 with TRBJ2-1; the D is unclear. CDR1 and CDR2 from the germline V gene are KGHSH and LQKENI. V lost 2 bases and J lost 8, with 10 bases in between. The CDR3 contains 13 residues. The DNA of the CDR3 is TGTGCCAGCTCACCATTAAGGACCGATGAGCAGTTCTTC. Its translation: CASSPLRTDEQFF.

This clone was counted only a few times. This chain connects TRBV27 to TRBJ2-5; D is unresolved. Trimming removed 6 bases at V and 2 bases at J, with 4 bases between. The CDR3 has 11 amino acids. Germline V gene lookup returns CDR1 MNHEY and CDR2 SMNVEV (reference sequence). The CDR3 coding sequence is TGTGCCAGCAGATTTCAAGAGACCCAGTACTTC. Residues: CASRFQETQYF.

The chain is built from TRBV9 and TRBJ2-2, with TRBD2 matching over 11 bases. Per germline, CDR1 SGDLS and CDR2 YYNGEE. The trim removed 4 bases at V and 5 bases at J, leaving 4 bases unmatched. This CDR3 has 15 residues. CDR3 bases: TGTGCCAGCAGCTCGAGACTAGCGGGAACCGGGGAGCTGTTTTTT. Its protein is CASSSRLAGTGELFF. Full variable domain (remainder filled in from reference TRBV9 and TRBJ2-2): DSGVTQTPKHLITATGQRVTLRCSPRSGDLSVYWYQQSLDQGLQFLIQYYNGEERAKGNILERFSAQQFPDLHSELNLSSLELGDSALYFCASSSRLAGTGELFFGEGSRLTVL.

This clone showed up just a few times. The J gene is TRBJ2-3, the V gene TRBV2, with TRBD2 matching over 13 bases. The V gene's germline CDR1 is SNHLY and CDR2 FYNNEI. The junction had 1 base not matched to a gene; V was cut back by 6 bases and J by 4 bases. This CDR3 has 14 amino acids. As DNA, the CDR3 is TGTGCCAGCAGCGGACTAGCGGGAGCAGATACGCAGTATTTT. Its protein is CASSGLAGADTQYF.

The genes are TRBV28 and TRBJ2-7, with 7 bases matching TRBD2. V trimming: 6 bases; J trimming: 4 bases; junction bases outside the gene matches: 6. The germline V gene encodes CDR1 MDHEN and CDR2 SYDVKM. The CDR3 length is 13 residues. The CDR3 reads CASRWEGRYEQYF. The CDR3 DNA reads as TGTGCCAGCAGGTGGGAGGGCCGGTACGAGCAGTACTTC. The whole variable domain, filled in from reference TRBV28 and TRBJ2-7, reads DVKVTQSSRYLVKRTGEKVFLECVQDMDHENMFWYRQDPGLGLRLIYFSYDVKMKEKGDIPEGYSVSREKKERFSLILESASTNQTSMYLCASRWEGRYEQYFGPGTRLTVT.

Written as DNA, the CDR3 is TGTGCCAGCAGTTTTTATCCCGGACAGGGAGGTTTCGATCAGCCCCAGCATTTT. Amino acid sequence: CASSFYPGQGGFDQPQHF. The chain combines TRBV28 with TRBJ1-5; 8 bases are shared with TRBD1. Germline V gene lookup returns CDR1 MDHEN and CDR2 SYDVKM. The CDR3 sequence is 18 residues long. Losses at the gene ends were 3 bases for V and 5 bases for J; bases not matched to a gene: 15. The whole variable domain, filled in from reference TRBV28 and TRBJ1-5, reads DVKVTQSSRYLVKRTGEKVFLECVQDMDHENMFWYRQDPGLGLRLIYFSYDVKMKEKGDIPEGYSVSREKKERFSLILESASTNQTSMYLCASSFYPGQGGFDQPQHFGDGTRLSIL.

This clone has just a few counts. This chain joins TRBV27 and TRBJ2-3; 9 bases are a match to TRBD2. CDR1 and CDR2 from the germline V gene are MNHEY and SMNVEV (reference sequence). The CDR3 has 18 amino acids. The ends lost 6 bases at V and 0 bases at J; junction bases unmatched: 13. The CDR3 DNA follows: TGTGCCAGCAGGCGCAACGGACTAGCGCTCACTAGCACAGATACGCAGTATTTT. Translation gives CASRRNGLALTSTDTQYF.